These 11 T cell receptor beta chains came from one sample sequenced in a study of CD8+ T cells in alopecia areata. Cutaneous lymph nodes were pooled and cells sorted by CD4, CD8alpha, NKG2D, NKG2ACE and more. Extraction of RNA preceded its reverse transcription into cDNA, which served as the sequencing template. Libraries were prepared by immunoSEQ multiplex PCR; TCRdb keeps only in-frame clonotypes and omits some of them. The repertoire yields more than 250,000 clones, none seen only once; the top ten contain more than 1%. The specimen was CD4+ T cells sorted from a lymph node. The receptors come from a C3H/HeJ mouse with alopecia areata. The mouse line has the MHC haplotype H2-k.

There are a few counts of this clone. Mouse gene names and germline throughout. The CDR3 end falls 4 residues outside the read, so it is completed with the germline J gene. Other DNA sequences in the same sample also yield this CDR3. The chain employs TRBV13-3 and TRBJ1-2, with 8 bases matching TRBD1. This CDR3 has 14 amino acids. Germline assignment: CDR1 NNHDY and CDR2 SYVADS. Losses at the gene ends were 2 bases for V and 3 bases for J; bases not matched to a gene: 3. CDR3: CASSEDRGHSDYTF. The CDR3 bases that were read are TGTGCCAGCAGTGAAGACAGGGGACACTCC.

Turning to this clone: Gene names are mouse gene names. The read finishes 3 residues shy of the CDR3 end, and the germline J gene is used to complete it. This chain connects TRBV3 to TRBJ1-6; TRBD1 might be the D (5 bases). TRBJ1-6 is recorded as an ORF, its role being uncertain. Germline values: CDR1 SNHLY, CDR2 FYNGKV (reference sequence). V was trimmed by 5 bases and J by 4 bases, leaving 12 bases between them. This CDR3 region has 15 residues. CDR3 sequence reads: CASSPDSFYNSPLYF. The CDR3 bases that were read are TGTGCCAGCAGCCCCGACAGCTTTTATAATTCGCCC.

A note on this clone: The genes are named according to mouse. The read comes to an end 4 residues before the CDR3 does, leaving the germline J gene to fill in the end. The genes are TRBV1 and TRBJ2-3; 9 bases align to TRBD2. V was pared by 0 bases and J by 0 bases, with 7 bases of the junction left unmatched. The CDR3 totals 18 residues. From germline, CDR1 is NSQYPW and CDR2 LRSPGD (reference sequence). CDR3 amino acids: CTCSADWGDWASAETLYF. The sequenced CDR3 bases are TGCACCTGCAGTGCAGATTGGGGGGACTGGGCTAGTGCAGAA.

This clone was picked up a small number of times. Mouse germline and gene names are used. The read halts 4 residues ahead of the CDR3 end, with the missing end drawn from the germline J gene. The chain joins TRBV1 to TRBJ2-5; 8 bases are a match to TRBD1. CDR1 NSQYPW and CDR2 LRSPGD come from the germline V gene (reference sequence). CDR3 length: 14 amino acids. CDR3 region: CTCSAKDRGDTQYF. The sequenced part of the CDR3 DNA is TGCACCTGCAGTGCAAAAGACAGGGGAGAC.

Of note for this clone: These gene names are mouse names. The CDR3 spells CTCSSRLGEDTQYF. The sequenced part of the CDR3 DNA is TGCACCTGCAGTTCTCGACTGGGTGAAGAC. The rearrangement links TRBV1 to TRBJ2-5; 7 bases match TRBD2. Coverage ceases 4 residues before the CDR3 finishes, and the germline J gene fills in the end. This CDR3 region has 14 residues. CDR1 is NSQYPW and CDR2 is LRSPGD in the germline V gene (reference sequence).

Of note for this clone: Gene names are the mouse ones. The sequenced fragment ends 4 residues before the CDR3 boundary, so the rest is inferred from the germline J gene. Other nucleotide sequences in the sample specify the same CDR3. V gene TRBV5 combines with J gene TRBJ1-1, with 7 bases that match TRBD1. Per the germline V gene, CDR1 is LGHNA and CDR2 is YNLKQL (reference sequence). Losses at the gene ends were 1 base for V and 1 base for J; bases not matched to a gene: 0. The CDR3 is made up of 14 amino acids. CDR3 DNA (partial): TGTGCCAGCAGCCAAGGACAGGGAAACACA. Translating it yields CASSQGQGNT. The complete CDR3 sequence is CASSQGQGNTEVFF.

Only a few counts were recorded for this clone. Gene names are the mouse ones. CDR3 region: CASSKDRSSYEQYF. The CDR3 bases that were read are TGTGCCAGCAGTAAGGACAGAAGCTCCTAT. The V call is TRBV19, the J call TRBJ2-7; D is perhaps TRBD1 (6 bases). The read halts 4 residues ahead of the CDR3 end, with the missing end drawn from the germline J gene. Looked up from germline, CDR1 is FNHDT and CDR2 is SITEND (reference sequence). The CDR3 is 14 amino acids. Trimming took 3 bases from V and 0 from J, leaving 10 bases between them.

This clone has more than one count but fewer than ten. Any gene name here is a mouse gene name. The sequenced fragment ends 4 residues before the CDR3 boundary, so the rest is inferred from the germline J gene. This chain connects TRBV1 to TRBJ2-5; TRBD1 aligns across 7 bases. Germline loops: CDR1 NSQYPW, CDR2 LRSPGD (reference sequence). The CDR3 is 14 amino acids. This CDR3 is CTCSAVTGVDTQYF. CDR3 bases read: TGCACCTGCAGTGCAGTCACAGGGGTGGAC. The full variable domain, completed using reference TRBV1 and TRBJ2-5, is VTLLEQNPRWRLVPRGQAVNLRCILKNSQYPWMSWYQQDLQKQLQWLFTLRSPGDKEVKSLPGADYLATRVTDTELRLQVANMSQGRTLYCTCSAVTGVDTQYFGPGTRLLVL.

The sample holds a few counts of this clone. Gene names and germline refer to mouse. The read finishes 4 residues shy of the CDR3 end, and the germline J gene is used to complete it. The rearrangement links TRBV13-1 to TRBJ2-5, with 7 bases matching TRBD1. The germline V gene has CDR1 NSHNY and CDR2 SYGAGN. Trimming took 3 bases from V and 0 from J; bases not matched to a gene: 7. The length of the CDR3 is 16 residues. The part of the CDR3 DNA that was read is TGTGCCAGCAGTGGGTCCGGGACAGATAACCAAGAC. It is translated as CASSGSGTDNQD. The CDR3 in its entirety is CASSGSGTDNQDTQYF.

Regarding this clone: Gene labels here are mouse ones. This CDR3 reads CASSPRNTGQLYF. CDR3 DNA (partial): TGTGCCAGCAGTCCCAGAAACACCGGG. This sequence joins TRBV13-1 and TRBJ2-2; D call uncertain. Read coverage stops 4 residues before the CDR3 terminus; the germline J gene supplies the remainder. This CDR3 has 13 residues. V was cut by 4 bases and J by 1 base, with 5 bases left in between. CDR1 NSHNY and CDR2 SYGAGN come from the germline V gene.

Comments on this clone: Any gene name here is a mouse gene name. The read finishes 4 residues shy of the CDR3 end, and the germline J gene is used to complete it. The rearrangement joins TRBV12-1 to TRBJ2-5; 11 bases match TRBD2. CDR1 is SGHSN, CDR2 HYEKVE, per germline. The trim removed 0 bases at V and 3 bases at J, leaving 4 bases unmatched. This CDR3 contains 16 residues. The CDR3 bases that were read are TGTGCCAGCTCTCTCCCCCGGGACTGGGGGCAAGAC. Amino acid sequence: CASSLPRDWGQD. The full CDR3 reads CASSLPRDWGQDTQYF.